Below are 17 T cell receptor beta chains sequenced from a single sample in a study of T-cell reconstitution after alpha-beta-depleted transplantation in children. As it was prepared, the TCRbeta library received unique molecular identifiers. In TCRdb, the PCR reads were re-called with MiXCR into one record per CDR3 protein. The sample holds some 290,000 distinct CDR3 sequences, 9.5% to 10% seen once. The starting material was PBMCs from the stem cell graft donor, obtained from the stem cell graft. These receptors all come from a human donor who donated a stem cell graft to a child with SCID.

This clonotype appeared a few times. The chain recombines TRBV29-1 with TRBJ1-4; 7 bases fit TRBD1. V lost 4 bases to trimming and J lost 5 bases; unmatched junction nucleotides: 4. The CDR3 loop spans 13 amino acids. Germline loops: CDR1 SQVTM, CDR2 ANQGSEA. The CDR3 region is CSVGAGGNEKLFF. In nucleotides, the CDR3 is TGCAGCGTTGGGGCAGGGGGAAATGAAAAACTGTTTTTT.

This chain uses TRBV20-1 with TRBJ1-2; 8 bases map to TRBD1. In germline, CDR1 is DFQATT, CDR2 SNEGSKA (reference sequence). The CDR3 loop spans 12 amino acids. Trimming cost V 5 bases and J 5 bases; bases outside gene matches: 4. CDR3: CSASGTGYGYTF. Written as DNA, the CDR3 is TGCAGTGCTTCGGGGACAGGATATGGCTACACCTTC.

The sample holds many counts of this clonotype. The chain employs TRBV20-1 and TRBJ1-6; maybe TRBD1 (5 bases). Trimming took off 5 bases at V and 1 base at J, with 12 bases between the two ends. CDR3 length: 15 residues. Germline loops: CDR1 DFQATT, CDR2 SNEGSKA (reference sequence). The CDR3 sequence is CSASPTGSYNSPLHF. CDR3 DNA: TGCAGTGCTTCCCCCACAGGATCCTATAATTCACCCCTCCACTTT.

V is TRBV5-1 and J is TRBJ2-7; a possible D gene is TRBD1 (6 bases). Germline V gives CDR1 SGHRS, CDR2 YFSETQ. The CDR3 is 17 amino acids. The germline V and J ends were trimmed by 3 bases and 1 base, with 20 bases remaining between them. CDR3 loop: CASSSRPGVEISYEQYF. The CDR3 nucleotides read TGCGCCAGCAGCTCCCGACCAGGGGTCGAAATATCCTACGAGCAGTACTTC.

At least ten counts were recorded for this clonotype. This chain joins TRBV10-3 and TRBJ2-2, with D possibly matching TRBD1 (5 bases). Trimming took off 2 bases at V and 6 bases at J, with 10 bases between the two ends. CDR1 ENHRY and CDR2 SYGVKD come from the germline V gene. The length of the CDR3 is 14 residues. The CDR3 DNA reads TGTGCCATCAGTGAGATCAAGGGGTCCGGGGAGCTGTTTTTT. Translated, it gives CAISEIKGSGELFF.

For this clonotype: This could be a read error, since a much larger clone is one nucleotide away. The chain couples TRBV5-1 to TRBJ2-1; tentatively, D is TRBD1 (5 bases). The V end was cut by 4 bases, the J end by 2 bases, with 13 bases between. Germline CDR1 SGHRS, CDR2 YFSETQ. The CDR3 extends over 15 amino acids. CDR3 sequence: CASSTTVAPYNEQFF. The CDR3 DNA sequence: TGCGCCAGCAGCACGACAGTGGCCCCCTACAATGAGCAGTTCTTC.

At least ten counts were recorded for this clonotype. The chain joins TRBV5-1 to TRBJ2-2; possibly TRBD2 for D (5 bases). Trimming removed 2 bases at V and 0 bases at J, with 11 bases between. CDR1 and CDR2 (germline): SGHRS, YFSETQ. CDR3 length: 16 residues. CDR3 bases: TGCGCCAGCAGCTTAAATCCCGGGGCGAACACCGGGGAGCTGTTTTTT. Translated: CASSLNPGANTGELFF.

The gene calls are TRBV6-1 and TRBJ2-1, with TRBD2 as a possible D gene (5 bases). V dropped 3 bases and J dropped 9 bases, with 21 bases sitting between them. Germline V gene data show CDR1 as MNHNS and CDR2 as SASEGT. The CDR3 runs to 16 residues. CDR3 protein: CASSDYRTAINSEQFF. In DNA form, the CDR3 reads TGTGCCAGCAGTGACTATCGGACTGCCATCAATAGTGAGCAGTTCTTC.

This clonotype appeared a single time. The germline gene is not matched at one end of the junction; a read error may be the cause. The rearrangement joins TRBV6-1 to TRBJ1-3, with 7 bases aligning to TRBD1. This CDR3 is 15 amino acids long. Germline CDR1 is MNHNS and CDR2 is SASEGT. CDR3 region: CASSEVRGFGNTIYF. In DNA, the CDR3 is TGTGCCAGCAGCGAAGTCAGGGGGTTTGGAAACACCATATATTTT.

This clonotype was found a few times. The gene calls are TRBV7-6 and TRBJ1-6, with D uncertain. V lost 3 bases to trimming and J lost 0 bases, with 12 bases between them. CDR3 size: 17 residues. CDR1 and CDR2 (germline): SGHVS, FNYEAQ. This chain's CDR3 is CASSFGPPSSYNSPLHF. CDR3 sequence (DNA): TGTGCCAGCAGCTTTGGCCCCCCGAGCTCCTATAATTCACCCCTCCACTTT.

This clonotype has ten or more counts. The CDR3 nucleotides read TGCAGTGCTAGTCAGGCTAGCGGGGGGTCCTACGAGCAGTACTTC. Translating gives CSASQASGGSYEQYF. The chain links TRBV20-1 to TRBJ2-7, with 11 positions matching TRBD2. The ends lost 3 bases at V and 1 base at J; junction bases unmatched: 5. CDR3 length: 15 residues. Looked up from germline, CDR1 is DFQATT and CDR2 is SNEGSKA (reference sequence).

This clonotype was observed at least ten times. The chain recombines TRBV10-2 with TRBJ2-3; D call uncertain. V was shortened by 10 bases and J by 3 bases, with 8 bases between the two germline ends. This CDR3 is 11 amino acids long. Germline assignment: CDR1 WSHSY and CDR2 SAAADI. The CDR3 coding sequence is TGCGCCACCATATTAACAGATACGCAGTATTTT. It translates to CATILTDTQYF.

This clonotype showed up many times. The chain couples TRBV5-1 to TRBJ1-2; 7 bases map to TRBD1. This CDR3 comprises 15 residues. Germline values: CDR1 SGHRS, CDR2 YFSETQ. V lost 2 bases and J lost 1; bases outside the gene matches: 5. CDR3 coding DNA: TGCGCCAGCAGCTTAACCGGGACAGATAACTATGGCTACACCTTC. It encodes CASSLTGTDNYGYTF.

The chain couples TRBV12-3 or TRBV12-4 to TRBJ2-3; 8 nucleotides match TRBD1. The CDR3 is 13 amino acids. Unmatched junction bases numbered 7, after V lost 1 base and J lost 13 bases. CDR3 coding DNA: TGTGCCAGCAGTTTAGGGACAGGGTGGTGGGAGTATTTT. Protein: CASSLGTGWWEYF.

The V gene is TRBV7-9, the J gene TRBJ2-3, with a tentative D call TRBD1 (6 bases). Trimming shortened V by 4 bases and J by 0 bases, and 11 bases separated the two germline ends. CDR1 and CDR2 from the germline V gene are SEHNR and FQNEAQ (reference sequence). The CDR3 runs to 15 residues. The CDR3 sequence is CASSSRTESTDTQYF. CDR3 sequence (DNA): TGTGCCAGCAGCTCCCGGACAGAGAGCACAGATACGCAGTATTTT.

This clonotype has a handful of counts. V and J are TRBV7-9 and TRBJ2-3; D uncertain. Trimming removed 1 base at V and 3 bases at J, with 17 bases between. The CDR3 extends over 17 amino acids. Per germline, CDR1 SEHNR and CDR2 FQNEAQ (reference sequence). The CDR3 sequence: CASSLDSSPAWTDTQYF. The CDR3 DNA sequence: TGTGCCAGCAGCTTAGATTCCTCCCCGGCGTGGACAGATACGCAGTATTTT.

This clonotype has a handful of counts. The chain employs TRBV4-2 and TRBJ2-3, with unresolved D. V was shortened by 1 base and J by 0 bases, with 14 bases between the two germline ends. Per the germline V gene, CDR1 is LGHNA and CDR2 is YNFKEQ. The CDR3 sequence is 17 residues long. The CDR3 DNA is TGTGCCAGCAGCCAAGCGGTCTCCGCCGCTAGCACAGATACGCAGTATTTT. Its protein is CASSQAVSAASTDTQYF.